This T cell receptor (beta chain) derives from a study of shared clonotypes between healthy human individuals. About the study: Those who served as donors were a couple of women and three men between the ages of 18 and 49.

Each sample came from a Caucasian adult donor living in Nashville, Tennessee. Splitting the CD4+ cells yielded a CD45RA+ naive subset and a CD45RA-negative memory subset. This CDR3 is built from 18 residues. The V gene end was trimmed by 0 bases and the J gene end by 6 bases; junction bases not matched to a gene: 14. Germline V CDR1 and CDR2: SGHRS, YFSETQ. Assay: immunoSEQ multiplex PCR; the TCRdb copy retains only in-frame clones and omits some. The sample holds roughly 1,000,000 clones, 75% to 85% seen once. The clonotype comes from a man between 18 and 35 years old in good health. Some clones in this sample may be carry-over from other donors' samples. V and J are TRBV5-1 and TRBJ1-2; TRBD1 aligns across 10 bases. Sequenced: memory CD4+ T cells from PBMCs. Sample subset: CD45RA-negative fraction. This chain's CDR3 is CASSLVPPTGGGGDGYTF. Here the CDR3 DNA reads TGCGCCAGCAGCTTGGTACCCCCGACAGGGGGCGGGGGTGATGGCTACACCTTC. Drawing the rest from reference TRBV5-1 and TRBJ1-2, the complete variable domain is KAGVTQTPRYLIKTRGQQVTLSCSPISGHRSVSWYQQTPGQGLQFLFEYFSETQRNKGNFPGRFSGRQFSNSRSEMNVSTLELGDSALYLCASSLVPPTGGGGDGYTFGSGTRLTVV.